This TCR beta chain was sequenced in a study of T cells in Graves' hyperthyroidism and ophthalmopathy. This clonotype was seen just once. There were TCR beta CDR3 regions amplified from RNA transcripts. TCR CDR3 underwent first-round RT-PCR with the HTBI primer set. TCRdb called the multiplex PCR reads again in MiXCR, with one record for every CDR3 protein. The sample has about 580,000 distinct CDR3 sequences, about 45% seen once; the top ten hold about 8.3%. The TCR sequence derives from a woman aged 18 to 35 with Graves' hyperthyroidism. The specimen was peripheral blood or thyroid tissue (not recorded which).

CDR3 DNA sequence: TGTGCCACCGAACAGGGGATTGAAAAACTGTTTTTT. This codes for CATEQGIEKLFF. V is TRBV6-2 or TRBV6-3 and J is TRBJ1-4, with 7 bases that match TRBD1. This CDR3 comprises 12 residues. The V gene's germline CDR1 is MNHEY and CDR2 SVGEGT. Germline trimming cut 10 bases from V and 7 bases from J; bases unmatched to any gene: 6.